The subject of this entry is one TCR beta chain. What it recognizes is unknown. Focal radiation was given together with CTLA-4 blockade (ipilimumab) to patients with chemo-refractory metastatic non-small-cell lung cancer. Sequenced by immunoSEQ multiplex PCR; TCRdb stores in-frame clones only, minus some. The sample lists about 88,000 clones, 60% to 80% seen once, with over 12% in the top ten. This specimen belongs to a study of radiotherapy plus CTLA-4 blockade in lung cancer. Study in general: Objective responses were recorded in around 18% of patients, with disease control recorded in about 29%. Findings and caveats of the study: Interferon-beta and early blood T cell clone dynamics reportedly predicted response best. Among blood TCR repertoires after radiotherapy plus ipilimumab, tumor-derived clones expanded.

This sequence was found in a human donor with non-small cell lung cancer that progressed on radiotherapy plus ipilimumab. Material: peripheral blood, obtained from a patient treated with radiotherapy plus ipilimumab.

The CDR3 DNA is TGTGCCAGCAGCGGCAGTAACACCGGGGAGCTGTTTTTT. Its protein is CASSGSNTGELFF. The V and J genes are TRBV9 and TRBJ2-2; D ambiguous. The CDR3 is 13 amino acids. V lost 3 bases, J lost 2 bases, and 5 bases lay in between. Germline CDR1 and CDR2: SGDLS and YYNGEE.